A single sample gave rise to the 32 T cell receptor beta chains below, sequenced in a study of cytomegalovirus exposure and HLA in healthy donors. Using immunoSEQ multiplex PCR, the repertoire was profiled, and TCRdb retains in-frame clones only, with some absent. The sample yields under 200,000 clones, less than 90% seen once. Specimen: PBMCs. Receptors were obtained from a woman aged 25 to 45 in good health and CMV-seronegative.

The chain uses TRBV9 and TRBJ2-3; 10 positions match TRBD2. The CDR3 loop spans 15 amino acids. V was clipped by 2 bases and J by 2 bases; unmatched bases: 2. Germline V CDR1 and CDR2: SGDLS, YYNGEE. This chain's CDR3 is CASSVTSGFTDTQYF. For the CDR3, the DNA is TGTGCCAGCAGCGTGACTAGCGGGTTCACAGATACGCAGTATTTT. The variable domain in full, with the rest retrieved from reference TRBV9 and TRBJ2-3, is DSGVTQTPKHLITATGQRVTLRCSPRSGDLSVYWYQQSLDQGLQFLIQYYNGEERAKGNILERFSAQQFPDLHSELNLSSLELGDSALYFCASSVTSGFTDTQYFGPGTRLTVL.

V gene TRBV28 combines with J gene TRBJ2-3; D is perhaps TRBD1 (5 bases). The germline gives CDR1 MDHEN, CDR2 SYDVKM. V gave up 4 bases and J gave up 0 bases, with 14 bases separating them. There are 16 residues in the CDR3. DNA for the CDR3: TGTGCCAGCAGTTACCGCCAGGGCGGTAGCACAGATACGCAGTATTTT. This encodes CASSYRQGGSTDTQYF.

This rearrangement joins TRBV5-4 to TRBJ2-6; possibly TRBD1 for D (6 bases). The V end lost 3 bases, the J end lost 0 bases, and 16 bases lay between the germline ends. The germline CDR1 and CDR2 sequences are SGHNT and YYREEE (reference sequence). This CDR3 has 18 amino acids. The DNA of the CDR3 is TGTGCCAGCAGCTCGCAACAGGGAGAATTCTCTGGGGCCAACGTCCTGACTTTC. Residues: CASSSQQGEFSGANVLTF. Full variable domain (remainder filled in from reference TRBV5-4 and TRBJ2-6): ETGVTQSPTHLIKTRGQQVTLRCSSQSGHNTVSWYQQALGQGPQFIFQYYREEENGRGNFPPRFSGLQFPNYSSELNVNALELDDSALYLCASSSQQGEFSGANVLTFGAGSRLTVL.

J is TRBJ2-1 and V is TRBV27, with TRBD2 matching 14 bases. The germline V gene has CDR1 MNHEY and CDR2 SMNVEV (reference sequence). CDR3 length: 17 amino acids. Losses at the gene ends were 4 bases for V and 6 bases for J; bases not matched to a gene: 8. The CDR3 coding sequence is TGTGCCAGCAGTTCTGCCGAGGGACTAGCGGGAGTCAATGAGCAGTTCTTC. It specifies CASSSAEGLAGVNEQFF.

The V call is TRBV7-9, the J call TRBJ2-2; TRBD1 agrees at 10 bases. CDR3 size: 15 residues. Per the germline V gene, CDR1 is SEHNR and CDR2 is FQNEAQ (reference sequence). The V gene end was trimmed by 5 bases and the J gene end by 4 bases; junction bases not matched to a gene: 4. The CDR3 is CASSPGTGATGELFF. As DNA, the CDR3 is TGTGCCAGCAGCCCCGGGACAGGGGCCACCGGGGAGCTGTTTTTT.

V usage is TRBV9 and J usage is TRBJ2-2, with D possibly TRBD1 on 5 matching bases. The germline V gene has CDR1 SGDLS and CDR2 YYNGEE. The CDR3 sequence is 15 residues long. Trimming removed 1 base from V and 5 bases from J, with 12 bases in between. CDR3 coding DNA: TGTGCCAGCAGCGTAAGGGGCTCAGCAACCGGGGAGCTGTTTTTT. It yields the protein CASSVRGSATGELFF.

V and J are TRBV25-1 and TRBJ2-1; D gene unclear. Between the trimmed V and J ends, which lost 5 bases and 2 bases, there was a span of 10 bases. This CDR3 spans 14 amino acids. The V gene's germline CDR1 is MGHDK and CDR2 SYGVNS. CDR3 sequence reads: CASSNYQAYNEQFF. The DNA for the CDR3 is TGTGCCAGCAGTAACTACCAAGCCTACAATGAGCAGTTCTTC.

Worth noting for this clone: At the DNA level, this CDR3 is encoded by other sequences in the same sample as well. This chain's CDR3 is CASSFNTRGETQYF. In DNA form, the CDR3 reads TGTGCCAGCAGCTTTAACACGAGAGGGGAGACCCAGTACTTC. This rearrangement joins TRBV7-8 to TRBJ2-5; D is possibly TRBD2 (5 bases). CDR1 and CDR2 from the germline V gene are SGHVS and FQNEAQ. The CDR3 spans 14 residues. V lost 3 bases, J lost 5 bases, and 13 bases lay in between.

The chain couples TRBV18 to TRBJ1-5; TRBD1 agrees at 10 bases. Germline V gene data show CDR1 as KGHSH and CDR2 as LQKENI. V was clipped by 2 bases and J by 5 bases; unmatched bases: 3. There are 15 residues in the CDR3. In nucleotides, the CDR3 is TGTGCCAGCTCACCAAGGGACAGGGGTGATCAGCCCCAGCATTTT. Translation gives CASSPRDRGDQPQHF.

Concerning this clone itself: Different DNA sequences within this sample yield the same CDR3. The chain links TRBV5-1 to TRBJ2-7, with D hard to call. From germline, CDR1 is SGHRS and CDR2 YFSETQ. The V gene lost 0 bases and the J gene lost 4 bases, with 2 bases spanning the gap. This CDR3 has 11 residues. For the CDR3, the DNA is TGCGCCAGCAGCTTGGGTTACGAGCAGTACTTC. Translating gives CASSLGYEQYF.

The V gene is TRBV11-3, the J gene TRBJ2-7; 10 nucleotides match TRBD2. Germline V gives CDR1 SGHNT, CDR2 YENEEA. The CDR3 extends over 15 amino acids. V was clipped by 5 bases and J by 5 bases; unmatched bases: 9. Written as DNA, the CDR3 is TGTGCCAGCAGCCCCGGTAGCGGGAGGTCCCACGAGCAGTACTTC. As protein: CASSPGSGRSHEQYF.

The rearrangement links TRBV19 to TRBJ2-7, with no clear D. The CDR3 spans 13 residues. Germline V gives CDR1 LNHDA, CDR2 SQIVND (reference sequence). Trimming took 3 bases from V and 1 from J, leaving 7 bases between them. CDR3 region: CASSIGRSYEQYF. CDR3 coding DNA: TGTGCCAGTAGTATCGGACGGTCCTACGAGCAGTACTTC.

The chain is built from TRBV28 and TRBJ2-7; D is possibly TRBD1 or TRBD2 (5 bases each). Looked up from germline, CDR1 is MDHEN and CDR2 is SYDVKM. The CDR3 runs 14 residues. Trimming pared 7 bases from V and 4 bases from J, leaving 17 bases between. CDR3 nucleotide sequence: TGTGCCAGCACTGTGCCCGGGACCTCTTACGAGCAGTACTTC. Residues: CASTVPGTSYEQYF.

The CDR3 DNA reads as TGTGCCAGCAAACCGACACCCCTGGACAGGGAAGAGACCCAGTACTTC. This encodes CASKPTPLDREETQYF. J is TRBJ2-5 and V is TRBV6-6, with TRBD1 identical over 8 bases. The CDR3 sequence is 16 residues long. The trim removed 7 bases at V and 3 bases at J, leaving 13 bases unmatched. Per the germline V gene, CDR1 is MNHNY and CDR2 is SVGAGI (reference sequence).

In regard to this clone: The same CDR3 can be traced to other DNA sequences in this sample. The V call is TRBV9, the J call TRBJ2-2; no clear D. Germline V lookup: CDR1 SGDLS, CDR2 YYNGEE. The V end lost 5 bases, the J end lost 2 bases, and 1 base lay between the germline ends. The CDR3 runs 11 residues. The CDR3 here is CASSNTGELFF. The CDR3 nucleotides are TGTGCCAGCAGTAACACCGGGGAGCTGTTTTTT. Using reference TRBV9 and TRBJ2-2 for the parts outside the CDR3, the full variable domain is DSGVTQTPKHLITATGQRVTLRCSPRSGDLSVYWYQQSLDQGLQFLIQYYNGEERAKGNILERFSAQQFPDLHSELNLSSLELGDSALYFCASSNTGELFFGEGSRLTVL.

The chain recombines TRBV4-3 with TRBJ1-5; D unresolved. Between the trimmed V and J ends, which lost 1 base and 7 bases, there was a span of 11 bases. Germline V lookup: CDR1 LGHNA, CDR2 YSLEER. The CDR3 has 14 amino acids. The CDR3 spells CASSQARARQPQHF. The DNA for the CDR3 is TGCGCCAGCAGCCAAGCAAGGGCGAGGCAGCCCCAGCATTTT.

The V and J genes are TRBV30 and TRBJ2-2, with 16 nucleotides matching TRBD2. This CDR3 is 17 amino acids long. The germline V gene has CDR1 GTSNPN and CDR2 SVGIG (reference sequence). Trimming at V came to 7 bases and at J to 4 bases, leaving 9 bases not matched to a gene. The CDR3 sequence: CASTLGLAGGVTGELFF. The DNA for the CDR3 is TGTGCCTCTACCTTGGGACTAGCGGGAGGGGTCACCGGGGAGCTGTTTTTT.

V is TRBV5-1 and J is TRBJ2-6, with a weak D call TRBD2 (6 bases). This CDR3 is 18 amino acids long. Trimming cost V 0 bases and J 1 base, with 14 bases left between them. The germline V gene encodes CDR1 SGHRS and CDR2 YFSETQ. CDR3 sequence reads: CASSLAGRSKSGANVLTF. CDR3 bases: TGCGCCAGCAGCTTGGCAGGGAGGTCAAAGTCTGGGGCCAACGTCCTGACTTTC. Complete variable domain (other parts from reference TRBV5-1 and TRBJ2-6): KAGVTQTPRYLIKTRGQQVTLSCSPISGHRSVSWYQQTPGQGLQFLFEYFSETQRNKGNFPGRFSGRQFSNSRSEMNVSTLELGDSALYLCASSLAGRSKSGANVLTFGAGSRLTVL.

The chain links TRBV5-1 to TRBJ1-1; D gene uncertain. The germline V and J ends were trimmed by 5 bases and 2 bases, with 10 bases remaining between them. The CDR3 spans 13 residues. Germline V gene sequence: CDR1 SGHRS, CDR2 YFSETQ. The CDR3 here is CASRLRGNTEAFF. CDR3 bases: TGCGCCAGCAGGTTGCGGGGTAACACTGAAGCTTTCTTT.

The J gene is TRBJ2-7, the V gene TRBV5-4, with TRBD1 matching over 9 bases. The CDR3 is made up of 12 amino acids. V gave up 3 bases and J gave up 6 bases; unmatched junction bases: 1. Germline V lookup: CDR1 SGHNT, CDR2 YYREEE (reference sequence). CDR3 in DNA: TGTGCCAGCAGCTCGGACAGGGGCGAGCAGTACTTC. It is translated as CASSSDRGEQYF. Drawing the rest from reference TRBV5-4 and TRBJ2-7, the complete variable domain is ETGVTQSPTHLIKTRGQQVTLRCSSQSGHNTVSWYQQALGQGPQFIFQYYREEENGRGNFPPRFSGLQFPNYSSELNVNALELDDSALYLCASSSDRGEQYFGPGTRLTVT.

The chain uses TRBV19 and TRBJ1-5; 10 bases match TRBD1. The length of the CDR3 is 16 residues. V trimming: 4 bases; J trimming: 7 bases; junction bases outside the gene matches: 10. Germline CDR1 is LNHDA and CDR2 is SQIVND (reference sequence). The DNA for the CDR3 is TGTGCCAGTAGTAAGGCGGGACAGGGGTTGTGGCAGCCCCAGCATTTT. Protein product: CASSKAGQGLWQPQHF.

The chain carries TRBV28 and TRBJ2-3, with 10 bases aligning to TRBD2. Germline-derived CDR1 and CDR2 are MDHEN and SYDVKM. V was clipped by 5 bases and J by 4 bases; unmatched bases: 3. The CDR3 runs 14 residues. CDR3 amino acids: CASSGTSAPDTQYF. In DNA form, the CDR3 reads TGTGCCAGCAGTGGGACTAGCGCGCCAGATACGCAGTATTTT.

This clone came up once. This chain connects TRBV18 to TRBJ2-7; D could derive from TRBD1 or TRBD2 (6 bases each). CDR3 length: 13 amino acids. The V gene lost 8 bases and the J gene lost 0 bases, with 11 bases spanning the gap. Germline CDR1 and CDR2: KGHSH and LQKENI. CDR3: CASGGGSSYEQYF. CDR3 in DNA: TGTGCCAGCGGAGGGGGTAGCTCCTACGAGCAGTACTTC. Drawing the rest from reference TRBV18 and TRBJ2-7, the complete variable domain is NAGVMQNPRHLVRRRGQEARLRCSPMKGHSHVYWYRQLPEEGLKFMVYLQKENIIDESGMPKERFSAEFPKEGPSILRIQQVVRGDSAAYFCASGGGSSYEQYFGPGTRLTVT.

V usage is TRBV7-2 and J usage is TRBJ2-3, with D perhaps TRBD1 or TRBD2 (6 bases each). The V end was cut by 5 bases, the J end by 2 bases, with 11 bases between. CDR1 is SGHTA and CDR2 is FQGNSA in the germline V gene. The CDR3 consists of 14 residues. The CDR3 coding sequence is TGTGCCAGCAGCCCCGGGGGCCCCACAGATACGCAGTATTTT. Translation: CASSPGGPTDTQYF.

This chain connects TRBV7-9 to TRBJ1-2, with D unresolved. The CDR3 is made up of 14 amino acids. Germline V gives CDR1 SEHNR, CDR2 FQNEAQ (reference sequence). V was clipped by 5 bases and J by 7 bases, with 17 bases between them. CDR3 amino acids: CASSPVRSGLGYTF. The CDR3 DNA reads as TGTGCCAGCAGCCCAGTGCGGTCGGGTCTTGGCTACACCTTC.

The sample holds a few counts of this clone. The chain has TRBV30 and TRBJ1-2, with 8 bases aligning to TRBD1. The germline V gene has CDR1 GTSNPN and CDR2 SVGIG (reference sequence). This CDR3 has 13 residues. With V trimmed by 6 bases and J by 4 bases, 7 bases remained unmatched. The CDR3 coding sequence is TGTGCCTGCCGGGGGGACAGGTCCTATGGCTACACCTTC. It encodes CACRGDRSYGYTF.

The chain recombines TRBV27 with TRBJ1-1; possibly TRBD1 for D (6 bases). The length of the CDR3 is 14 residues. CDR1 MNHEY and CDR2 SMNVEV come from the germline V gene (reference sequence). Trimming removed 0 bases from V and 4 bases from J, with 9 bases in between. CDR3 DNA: TGTGCCAGCAGTTTATCGACAGGACCCACTGAAGCTTTCTTT. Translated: CASSLSTGPTEAFF.

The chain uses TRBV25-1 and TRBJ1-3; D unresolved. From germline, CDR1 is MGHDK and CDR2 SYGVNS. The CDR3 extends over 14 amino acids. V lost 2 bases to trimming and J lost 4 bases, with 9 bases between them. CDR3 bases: TGTGCCAGCAGTGAACCAAACACAGGAAACACCATATATTTT. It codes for CASSEPNTGNTIYF. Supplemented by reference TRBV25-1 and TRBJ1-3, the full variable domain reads EADIYQTPRYLVIGTGKKITLECSQTMGHDKMYWYQQDPGMELHLIHYSYGVNSTEKGDLSSESTVSRIRTEHFPLTLESARPSHTSQYLCASSEPNTGNTIYFGEGSWLTVV.

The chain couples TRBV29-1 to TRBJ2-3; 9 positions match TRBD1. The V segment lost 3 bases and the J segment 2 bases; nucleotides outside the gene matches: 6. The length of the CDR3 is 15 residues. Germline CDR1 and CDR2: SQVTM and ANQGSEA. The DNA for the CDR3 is TGCAGCGTTGATGGGACAGGGCCTCACACAGATACGCAGTATTTT. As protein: CSVDGTGPHTDTQYF.

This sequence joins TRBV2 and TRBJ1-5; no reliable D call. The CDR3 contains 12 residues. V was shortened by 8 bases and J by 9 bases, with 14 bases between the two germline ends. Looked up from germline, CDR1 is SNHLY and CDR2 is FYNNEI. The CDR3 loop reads CASRPVLGPQHF. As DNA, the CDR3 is TGTGCCAGCCGTCCAGTGCTAGGGCCCCAGCATTTT.

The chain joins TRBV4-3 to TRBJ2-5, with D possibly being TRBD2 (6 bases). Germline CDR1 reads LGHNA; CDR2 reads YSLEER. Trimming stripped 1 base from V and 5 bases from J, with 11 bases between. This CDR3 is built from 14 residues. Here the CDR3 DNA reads TGCGCCAGCAGCCAAGTGGGGGGACGGGAGACCCAGTACTTC. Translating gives CASSQVGGRETQYF.

CDR3 sequence reads: CASSQVTGSEQYF. The CDR3 coding sequence is TGCGCCAGCAGCCAGGTTACAGGGAGCGAGCAGTACTTC. The J gene is TRBJ2-7, the V gene TRBV4-1, with D perhaps matching TRBD1 (6 bases). CDR3 length: 13 residues. Between the trimmed V and J ends, which lost 3 bases and 6 bases, there was a span of 12 bases. Germline-derived CDR1 and CDR2 are MGHRA and YSYEKL.